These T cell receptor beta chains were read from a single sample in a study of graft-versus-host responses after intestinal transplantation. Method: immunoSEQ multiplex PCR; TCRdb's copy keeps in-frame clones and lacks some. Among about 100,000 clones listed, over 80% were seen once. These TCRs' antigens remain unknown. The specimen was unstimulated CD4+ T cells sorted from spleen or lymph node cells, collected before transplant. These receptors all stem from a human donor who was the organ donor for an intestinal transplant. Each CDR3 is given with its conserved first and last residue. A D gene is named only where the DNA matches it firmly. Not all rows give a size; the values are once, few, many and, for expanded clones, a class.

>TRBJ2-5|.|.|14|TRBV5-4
CASSLGGRGETQYF
TGTGCCAGCAGCTTGGGGGGCCGGGGCGAGACCCAGTACTTC
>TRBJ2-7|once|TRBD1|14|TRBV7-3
CASSLPTGLGEQYF
TGTGCCAGCAGCTTACCGACAGGGTTGGGGGAGCAGTACTTC
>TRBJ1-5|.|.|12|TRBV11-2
CASSDGLGPQHF
TGTGCCAGCAGCGACGGGTTGGGGCCCCAGCATTTT
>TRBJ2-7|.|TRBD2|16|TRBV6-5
CASSYSTAGGVYEQYF
TGTGCCAGCAGTTACTCGACAGCGGGAGGTGTCTACGAGCAGTACTTC
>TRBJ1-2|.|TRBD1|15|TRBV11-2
CASRPSGTGTRGYTF
TGTGCCAGCAGACCTTCCGGGACAGGGACGAGGGGCTACACCTTC
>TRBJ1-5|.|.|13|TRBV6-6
CASSYSGSQPQHF
TGTGCCAGCAGTTACTCAGGGTCGCAGCCCCAGCATTTT
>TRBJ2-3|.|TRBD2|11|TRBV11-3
CASSTGTKQYF
TGTGCCAGCAGCACCGGGACTAAGCAGTATTTT
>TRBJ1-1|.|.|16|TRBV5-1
CASSLVPAGLNTEAFF
TGCGCCAGCAGCTTGGTCCCAGCAGGTCTGAACACTGAAGCTTTCTTT
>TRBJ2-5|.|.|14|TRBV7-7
CASSFGGQGETQYF
TGTGCTAGCAGCTTTGGTGGTCAAGGGGAGACCCAGTACTTC
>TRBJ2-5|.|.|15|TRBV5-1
CASSLTGMPQETQYF
TGCGCCAGCAGCTTGACGGGAATGCCCCAAGAGACCCAGTACTTC
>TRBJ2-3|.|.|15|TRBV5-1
CASSLAVGLTDTQYF
TGCGCCAGCAGCTTGGCCGTAGGGCTTACAGATACGCAGTATTTT
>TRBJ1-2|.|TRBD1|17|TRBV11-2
CASSLDRNPGQGNGYTF
TGTGCCAGCAGCTTAGATCGAAACCCGGGACAGGGAAATGGCTACACCTTC
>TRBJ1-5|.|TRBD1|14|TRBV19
CASRWTGKYQPQHF
TGTGCCAGTAGATGGACAGGGAAATATCAGCCCCAGCATTTT
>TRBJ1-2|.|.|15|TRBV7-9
CASSRGRGHEEGYTF
TGTGCCAGCAGCCGCGGCCGGGGGCATGAGGAAGGCTACACCTTC
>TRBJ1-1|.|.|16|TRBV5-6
CASSLAGHYISPEAFF
TGTGCCAGCAGCTTGGCGGGACATTACATCTCGCCTGAAGCTTTCTTT
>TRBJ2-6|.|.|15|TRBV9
CASSLRITGANVLTF
TGTGCCAGCAGTTTACGGATTACTGGGGCCAACGTCCTGACTTTC
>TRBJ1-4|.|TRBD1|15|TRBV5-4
CASSFAGGTNEKLFF
TGTGCCAGCAGCTTCGCAGGGGGCACTAATGAAAAACTGTTTTTT
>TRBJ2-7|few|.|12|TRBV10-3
CAISRDGYEQYF
TGTGCCATCAGCAGGGACGGTTACGAGCAGTACTTC
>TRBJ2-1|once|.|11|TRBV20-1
CSARDYNEQFF
TGCAGTGCTAGGGACTACAATGAGCAGTTCTTC
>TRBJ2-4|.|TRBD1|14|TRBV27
CASRDRSAKNIQYF
TGTGCCAGCCGGGACAGATCGGCCAAAAACATTCAGTACTTC
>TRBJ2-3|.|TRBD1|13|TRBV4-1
CASSRDRVYTQYF
TGCGCCAGCAGTCGGGACAGGGTATATACGCAGTATTTT
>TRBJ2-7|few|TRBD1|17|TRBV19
CASSIVGTGPSSYEQYF
TGTGCCAGTAGTATAGTCGGGACAGGCCCCAGCTCCTACGAGCAGTACTTC
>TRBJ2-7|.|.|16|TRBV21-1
CASSKVKQPFSYEQYF
TGTGCCAGCAGCAAAGTAAAACAGCCATTCTCCTACGAGCAGTACTTC
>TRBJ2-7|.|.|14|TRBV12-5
CASGLVTRYYEQYF
TGTGCTAGTGGTTTGGTTACTCGATACTACGAGCAGTACTTC
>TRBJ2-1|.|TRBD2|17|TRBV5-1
CASSLVGGRYDGNEQFF
TGCGCCAGCAGCTTAGTGGGCGGGAGGTATGACGGCAATGAGCAGTTCTTC
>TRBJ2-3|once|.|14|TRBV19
CASSIIQATDTQYF
TGTGCCAGTAGTATCATACAGGCTACAGATACGCAGTATTTT
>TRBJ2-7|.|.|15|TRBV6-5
CASRADVGAYYEQYF
TGTGCCAGCAGGGCTGATGTGGGGGCTTACTACGAGCAGTACTTC
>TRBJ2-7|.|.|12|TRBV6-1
CASKGVAYEQYF
TGTGCCAGCAAAGGGGTAGCCTACGAGCAGTACTTC
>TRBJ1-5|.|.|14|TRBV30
CAWRDGGGNQPQHF
TGTGCCTGGAGGGATGGTGGTGGAAATCAGCCCCAGCATTTT
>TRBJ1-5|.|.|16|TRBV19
CASSKEGPNSNQPQHF
TGTGCCAGTAGTAAGGAGGGCCCCAATAGCAATCAGCCCCAGCATTTT
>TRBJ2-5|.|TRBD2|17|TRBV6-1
CASSEAPRRGGRETQYF
TGTGCCAGCAGTGAAGCTCCTAGACGGGGGGGCCGAGAGACCCAGTACTTC
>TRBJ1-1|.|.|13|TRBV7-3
CASSRGGDTEAFF
TGTGCCAGCAGCCGGGGAGGGGACACTGAAGCTTTCTTT
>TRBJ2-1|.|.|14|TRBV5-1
CASSKSGPYNEQFF
TGCGCCAGCAGTAAGTCGGGGCCCTACAATGAGCAGTTCTTC
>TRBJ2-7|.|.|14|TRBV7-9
CASSLDVEGDEQYF
TGTGCCAGCAGCTTAGACGTGGAGGGAGACGAGCAGTACTTC
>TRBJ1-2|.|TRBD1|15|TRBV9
CASSVEGTGFDGYTF
TGTGCCAGCAGCGTAGAGGGGACAGGGTTTGATGGCTACACCTTC
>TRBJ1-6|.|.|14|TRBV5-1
CASSRTDYNSPLHF
TGCGCCAGCTCCAGGACGGATTATAATTCACCCCTCCACTTT
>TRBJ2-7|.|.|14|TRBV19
CASSIGGVSYEQYF
TGTGCCAGTAGTATAGGGGGGGTTTCCTACGAGCAGTACTTC
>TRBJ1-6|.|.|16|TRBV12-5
CASGFTVVGNNSPLHF
TGTGCTAGTGGTTTCACGGTAGTAGGGAACAATTCACCCCTCCACTTT
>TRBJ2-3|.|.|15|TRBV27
CASSLLLTSTDTQYF
TGTGCCAGCAGTTTATTGCTTACTAGCACAGATACGCAGTATTTT
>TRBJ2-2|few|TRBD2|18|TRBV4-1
CARSQGPGGGADTGELFF
TGCGCCCGCAGCCAAGGGCCCGGCGGGGGGGCGGACACCGGGGAGCTGTTTTTT
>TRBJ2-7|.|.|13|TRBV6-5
CASSYTNKYEQYF
TGTGCCAGCAGTTACACGAATAAGTACGAGCAGTACTTC
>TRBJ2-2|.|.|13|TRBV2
CAGRAGEIGELFF
TGTGCCGGTCGAGCGGGTGAGATCGGGGAGCTGTTTTTT
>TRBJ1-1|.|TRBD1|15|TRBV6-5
CASLGQGIKNTEAFF
TGTGCCAGCCTTGGACAGGGGATAAAGAACACTGAAGCTTTCTTT
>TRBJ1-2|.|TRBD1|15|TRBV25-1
CASSAAGTGARGYTF
TGTGCCAGCAGTGCTGCCGGGACAGGTGCCAGGGGCTACACCTTC
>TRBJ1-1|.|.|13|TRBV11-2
CASSLLTGLKAFF
TGTGCCAGCAGCTTATTAACGGGTCTAAAAGCTTTCTTT